This T cell receptor (beta chain) stems from a study of T cells in localized non-small cell lung cancer. About this clone: Its antigen remains unidentified.

Repertoires were generated with immunoSEQ multiplex PCR, while TCRdb's copy carries only in-frame clones and drops some. The sample has about 15,000 clones, approximately 89% seen once. This CDR3 region has 13 residues. The V end was cut by 10 bases, the J end by 2 bases, with 14 bases between. Germline CDR1 and CDR2: MDHEN and SYDVKM. The study's findings and limits: As only one tumor region underwent sequencing, heterogeneity remains possible.

The sequence was collected from an older male donor with stage II lung adenocarcinoma. Sequenced here: peripheral blood mononuclear cells, sampled before any cancer treatment. The chain couples TRBV28 to TRBJ1-2, with D possibly matching TRBD1 (6 bases). The CDR3 coding sequence is TGTGCCACCGTAGGGGGAGGAAACTATGGCTACACCTTC. Its protein is CATVGGGNYGYTF.